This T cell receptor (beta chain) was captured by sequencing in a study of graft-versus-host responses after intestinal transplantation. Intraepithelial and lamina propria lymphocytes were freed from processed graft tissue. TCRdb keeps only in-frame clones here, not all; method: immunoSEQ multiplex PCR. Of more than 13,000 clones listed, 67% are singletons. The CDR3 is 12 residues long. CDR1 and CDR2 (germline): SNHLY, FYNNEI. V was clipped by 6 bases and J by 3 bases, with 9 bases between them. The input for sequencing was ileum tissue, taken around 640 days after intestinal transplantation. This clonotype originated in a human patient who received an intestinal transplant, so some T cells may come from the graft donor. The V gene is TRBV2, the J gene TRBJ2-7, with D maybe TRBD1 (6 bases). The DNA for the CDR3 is TGTGCCAGCAGCCAACAGGGCTACGAGCAGTACTTC. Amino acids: CASSQQGYEQYF.